Below, one T cell receptor (beta chain) is given with its context. The antigen remains unidentified. As the template, RNA transcripts were used to amplify TCR beta CDR3 regions. HTBI-primed RT-PCR formed the first round, and a multiplex PCR formed the second. TCRdb analysed the multiplex PCR reads with MiXCR anew, one entry per CDR3 protein. Here the sample spans roughly 600,000 distinct CDR3 sequences, 39% being singletons. Looked up from germline, CDR1 is SGHRS and CDR2 is YFSETQ. V lost 4 bases to trimming and J lost 4 bases; unmatched junction nucleotides: 13. The CDR3 is made up of 16 amino acids. This specimen comes from a study of Graves' ophthalmopathy and Graves' hyperthyroidism. Study-wide results and caveats: The majority of expanded thyroid clonotypes above 0.001 frequency also occurred in blood. Ophthalmopathy cases were distinguished from stable hyperthyroidism by a 13-signature model, reaching around 88% sensitivity and approximately 83% specificity.

The chain combines TRBV5-1 with TRBJ2-5; 7 nucleotides match TRBD2. Sequencing was performed on peripheral blood or thyroid tissue (not recorded which). The receptor was derived from an adult man with Graves' hyperthyroidism. This CDR3 is CASSPRLGDYLETQYF. The CDR3 DNA is TGCGCCAGCAGCCCACGACTAGGGGACTACCTAGAGACCCAGTACTTC.